Shown below are 20 T cell receptor beta chains from a single sample sequenced in a study of cytomegalovirus exposure and HLA in healthy donors. PCR was performed using 60 Vbeta and 13 Jbeta primers. Measured with immunoSEQ multiplex PCR; TCRdb has only the in-frame clones, and not every one. This table holds a few hundred thousand clones, around 90% found once. The sequenced sample was PBMCs. The source of these receptors is a woman aged 18-30 years in good health and CMV-seronegative.

The chain couples TRBV4-2 to TRBJ1-1; perhaps TRBD1 as D (6 bases). The CDR3 is 13 residues long. Per germline, CDR1 LGHNA and CDR2 YNFKEQ. The V end lost 5 bases, the J end lost 1 base, and 8 bases lay between the germline ends. The CDR3 protein is CASSSQGNTEAFF. CDR3 sequence (DNA): TGTGCCAGCAGCTCACAGGGGAACACTGAAGCTTTCTTT.

The V call is TRBV10-1, the J call TRBJ2-5; 10 bases agree with TRBD2. The J call may be incorrect, as the DNA end agrees better with TRBJ2-7. CDR3 length equals 13 residues. The V gene's germline CDR1 is WNHNN and CDR2 SYGVQD (reference sequence). The CDR3 coding sequence is TGCGCCAGCAGCCGGACTAGCGGCTACGAGCAGTACTTC. Translated: CASSRTSGYEQYF.

The rearrangement links TRBV5-8 to TRBJ1-4; D gene uncertain. The CDR3 consists of 16 residues. Trimming pared 4 bases from V and 0 bases from J, leaving 13 bases between. CDR1 and CDR2 from the germline V gene are SGHTS and YDEGEE. The chain's CDR3 is CASSPERTATNEKLFF. DNA of the CDR3: TGTGCCAGCAGCCCCGAGCGGACCGCAACTAATGAAAAACTGTTTTTT.

CDR3: CASSVALGQGAEKLFF. For the CDR3, the DNA is TGTGCCAGCAGCGTAGCTCTCGGACAGGGGGCTGAAAAACTGTTTTTT. The V call is TRBV9, the J call TRBJ1-4; 11 bases align to TRBD1. Germline trimming cut 0 bases from V and 7 bases from J; bases unmatched to any gene: 5. CDR1 is SGDLS, CDR2 YYNGEE, per germline. CDR3 length: 16 residues.

This clone has only one observation. The chain recombines TRBV19 with TRBJ2-7; 7 nucleotides align to TRBD1. CDR3 length: 16 amino acids. V lost 5 bases, J lost 5 bases, and 15 bases stayed unmatched. Germline V gene data show CDR1 as LNHDA and CDR2 as SQIVND (reference sequence). CDR3 sequence: CASSLRLDRVSDEQYF. CDR3 coding DNA: TGTGCCAGTAGTCTGCGTTTAGACAGGGTATCCGACGAGCAGTACTTC.

V usage is TRBV6-5 and J usage is TRBJ1-6; 7 positions agree with TRBD1. Losses at the gene ends were 2 bases for V and 7 bases for J; bases not matched to a gene: 2. The CDR3 spans 14 residues. From germline, CDR1 is MNHEY and CDR2 SVGAGI. CDR3 residues: CASSYADRNSPLHF. Written as DNA, the CDR3 is TGTGCCAGCAGTTACGCGGACAGGAATTCACCCCTCCACTTT.

This chain uses TRBV9 with TRBJ1-6; D unclear. Between the trimmed V and J ends, which lost 0 bases and 6 bases, there was a span of 13 bases. CDR3 size: 16 residues. Germline CDR1 and CDR2: SGDLS and YYNGEE. This CDR3 is CASSVAPGESNSPLHF. The CDR3 DNA is TGTGCCAGCAGCGTAGCCCCCGGGGAGAGTAATTCACCCCTCCACTTT.

The rearrangement uses TRBV9 and TRBJ2-1; 12 bases map to TRBD2. The CDR3 is 17 residues long. Germline V gene lookup returns CDR1 SGDLS and CDR2 YYNGEE. The junction had 9 bases not matched to a gene; V was cut back by 3 bases and J by 5 bases. The CDR3 region is CASSARPSGGAHNEQFF. The DNA of the CDR3 is TGTGCCAGCAGCGCCAGGCCTAGCGGGGGGGCTCACAATGAGCAGTTCTTC.

V usage is TRBV5-1 and J usage is TRBJ2-5; D might be TRBD1 (6 bases). This CDR3 has 15 amino acids. V was pared by 5 bases and J by 4 bases, with 18 bases between. Germline V CDR1 and CDR2: SGHRS, YFSETQ. The CDR3 coding sequence is TGCGCCAGCAGGAATGGGGGCGAGGACGCAGAGACCCAGTACTTC. Its protein product is CASRNGGEDAETQYF.

The gene calls are TRBV6-5 and TRBJ2-5; the D is unclear. The length of the CDR3 is 15 residues. Germline loops: CDR1 MNHEY, CDR2 SVGAGI. V dropped 2 bases and J dropped 9 bases, with 19 bases sitting between them. CDR3: CASSYTYTVEGPQYF. For the CDR3, the DNA is TGTGCCAGCAGTTACACATATACAGTAGAAGGTCCCCAGTACTTC.

This chain uses TRBV5-6 with TRBJ1-1; 8 nucleotides line up with TRBD1. Germline trimming cut 0 bases from V and 1 base from J; bases unmatched to any gene: 2. CDR1 SGHDT and CDR2 YYEEEE come from the germline V gene. The CDR3 extends over 15 amino acids. CDR3 amino acids: CASSLVDRGNTEAFF. The CDR3 nucleotides are TGTGCCAGCAGCTTGGTAGACAGGGGGAACACTGAAGCTTTCTTT.

The chain has TRBV18 and TRBJ2-7, with 7 positions matching TRBD1. This CDR3 contains 15 residues. V gave up 5 bases and J gave up 0 bases; unmatched junction bases: 7. Germline V gene data show CDR1 as KGHSH and CDR2 as LQKENI. The CDR3 here is CASSSGQVVSYEQYF. The CDR3 DNA reads as TGTGCCAGCTCATCCGGACAGGTTGTCTCCTACGAGCAGTACTTC.

Concerning this clone: Germline is not matched at one junction end, which may reflect a read error. This chain connects TRBV6-1 to TRBJ1-5; 9 bases are a match to TRBD1. The V gene's germline CDR1 is MNHNS and CDR2 SASEGT. This CDR3 is 14 amino acids long. The CDR3 coding sequence is TGTGCCAGCAGTGAATGGGACAGGGTACCCCCCAGGGATTTT. Amino acid sequence: CASSEWDRVPPRDF.

J is TRBJ2-7 and V is TRBV12-2; the table's D call, TRBD2, has no DNA check behind it. TRBV12-2 is an annotated pseudogene. The CDR3 is made up of 15 amino acids. The CDR3 spells CASRLVVEGSYEQYF. The CDR3 coding sequence is TGTGCAAGTCGCTTAGTTGTGGAGGGCTCCTACGAGCAGTACTTC.

This chain connects TRBV4-1 to TRBJ2-7, with D possibly being TRBD1 (5 bases). This CDR3 is 14 amino acids long. Germline lookup yields CDR1 MGHRA and CDR2 YSYEKL. Trimming cost V 0 bases and J 6 bases, with 12 bases left between them. The DNA of the CDR3 is TGCGCCAGCAGCCAAGATGAGGCAGGGCGCGAGCAGTACTTC. This sequence encodes CASSQDEAGREQYF.

J is TRBJ1-3 and V is TRBV6-6; D not certain. CDR1 and CDR2 from the germline V gene are MNHNY and SVGAGI (reference sequence). The CDR3 contains 14 residues. Trimming cost V 2 bases and J 7 bases, with 12 bases left between them. The CDR3 sequence is CASSYTGSLNTIYF. CDR3 DNA: TGTGCCAGCAGTTACACGGGGTCCCTCAACACCATATATTTT.

J is TRBJ1-1 and V is TRBV10-1; no firm D call. The CDR3 has 14 amino acids. Germline loops: CDR1 WNHNN, CDR2 SYGVQD (reference sequence). Between the trimmed V and J ends, which lost 3 bases and 7 bases, there was a span of 15 bases. CDR3 in amino acids: CASSDRSGDGEAFF. The CDR3 nucleotides are TGCGCCAGCAGTGATAGATCGGGAGATGGTGAAGCTTTCTTT.

This clone has only a few counts. The rearrangement uses TRBV2 and TRBJ1-2, with TRBD1 matching 10 bases. CDR1 SNHLY and CDR2 FYNNEI come from the germline V gene. Trimming took 4 bases from V and 5 from J; bases not matched to a gene: 10. This CDR3 is built from 16 residues. The CDR3 loop reads CASSVLSTGGRYGYTF. For the CDR3, the DNA is TGTGCCAGCAGTGTCCTTTCGACAGGGGGCAGGTATGGCTACACCTTC.

V is TRBV19 and J is TRBJ2-2; D is possibly TRBD1 (5 bases). Trimming shortened V by 11 bases and J by 2 bases, and 12 bases separated the two germline ends. The CDR3 runs to 13 residues. CDR1 is LNHDA, CDR2 SQIVND, per germline (reference sequence). The CDR3 is CALGPVNTGELFF. CDR3 DNA: TGTGCCTTGGGGCCCGTTAACACCGGGGAGCTGTTTTTT.

The chain joins TRBV6-4 to TRBJ2-3, with 9 bases identical to TRBD2. V shed 5 bases, J shed 0 bases, and the junction held 6 bases outside the gene matches. Germline V lookup: CDR1 MRHNA, CDR2 SNTAGT. This CDR3 has 16 residues. The CDR3 region is CASSSDSGGSTDTQYF. DNA for the CDR3: TGTGCCAGCAGTTCCGATAGCGGGGGTAGCACAGATACGCAGTATTTT.